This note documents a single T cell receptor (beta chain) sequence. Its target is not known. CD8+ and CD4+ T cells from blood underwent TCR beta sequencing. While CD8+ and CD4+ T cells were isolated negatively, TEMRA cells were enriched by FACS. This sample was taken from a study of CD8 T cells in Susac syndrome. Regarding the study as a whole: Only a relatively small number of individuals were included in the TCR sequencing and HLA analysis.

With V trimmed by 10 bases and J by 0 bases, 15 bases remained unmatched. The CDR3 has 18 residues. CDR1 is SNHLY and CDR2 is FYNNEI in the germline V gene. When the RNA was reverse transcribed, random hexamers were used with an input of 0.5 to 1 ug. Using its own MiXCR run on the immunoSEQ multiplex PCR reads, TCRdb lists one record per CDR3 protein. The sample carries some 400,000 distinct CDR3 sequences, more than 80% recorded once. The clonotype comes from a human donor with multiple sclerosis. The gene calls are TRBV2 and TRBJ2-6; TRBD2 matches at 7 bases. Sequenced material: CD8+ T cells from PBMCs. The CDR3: CAILTTSPQISGANVLTF. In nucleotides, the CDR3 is TGTGCCATCTTAACGACTAGCCCTCAGATCTCTGGGGCCAACGTCCTGACTTTC.